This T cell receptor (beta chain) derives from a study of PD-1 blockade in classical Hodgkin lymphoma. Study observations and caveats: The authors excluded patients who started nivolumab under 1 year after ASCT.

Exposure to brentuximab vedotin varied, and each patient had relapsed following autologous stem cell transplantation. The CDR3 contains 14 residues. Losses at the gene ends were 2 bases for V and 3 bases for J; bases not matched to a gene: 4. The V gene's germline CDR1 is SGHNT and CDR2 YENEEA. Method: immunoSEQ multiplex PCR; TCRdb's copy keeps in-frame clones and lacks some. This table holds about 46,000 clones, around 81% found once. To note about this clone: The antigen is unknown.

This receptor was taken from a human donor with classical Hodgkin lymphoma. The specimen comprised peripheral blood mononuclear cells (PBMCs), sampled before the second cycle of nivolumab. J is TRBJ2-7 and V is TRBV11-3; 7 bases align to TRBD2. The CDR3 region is CASSLLGGSYEQYF. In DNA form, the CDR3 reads TGTGCCAGCAGCTTACTCGGCGGGAGCTACGAGCAGTACTTC. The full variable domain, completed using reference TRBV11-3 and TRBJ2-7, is EAGVVQSPRYKIIEKKQPVAFWCNPISGHNTLYWYLQNLGQGPELLIRYENEEAVDDSQLPKDRFSAERLKGVDSTLKIQPAELGDSAVYLCASSLLGGSYEQYFGPGTRLTVT.